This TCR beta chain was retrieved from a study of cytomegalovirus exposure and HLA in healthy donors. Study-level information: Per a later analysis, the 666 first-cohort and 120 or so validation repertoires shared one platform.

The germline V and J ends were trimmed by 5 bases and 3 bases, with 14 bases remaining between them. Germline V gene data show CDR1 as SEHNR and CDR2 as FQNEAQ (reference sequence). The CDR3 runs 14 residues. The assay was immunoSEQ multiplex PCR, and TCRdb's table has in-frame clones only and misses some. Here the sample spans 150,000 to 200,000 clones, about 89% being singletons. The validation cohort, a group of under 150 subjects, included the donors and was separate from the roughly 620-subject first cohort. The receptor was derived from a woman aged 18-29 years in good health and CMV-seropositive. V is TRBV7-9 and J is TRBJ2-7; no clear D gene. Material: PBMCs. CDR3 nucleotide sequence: TGTGCCAGCAGCCCAAACACTAAAAGCTACGAGCAGTACTTC. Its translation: CASSPNTKSYEQYF.